Listed here are 26 T cell receptor beta chains from one sample, sequenced in a study of CD8 T cells in Susac syndrome. The RNA input was about 0.5 to 1 ug, and it was reverse transcribed with random hexamers. MiXCR was run by TCRdb on the immunoSEQ multiplex PCR reads, yielding one entry per CDR3 protein. There are hundreds of thousands of distinct CDR3 sequences in the sample; about 95% occur only once, and 0.15% lies in the top ten. Sequenced: CD4+ T cells from PBMCs. The receptors were gathered from a human donor with Susac syndrome.

The chain is built from TRBV20-1 and TRBJ1-5, with no clear D. Trimming removed 0 bases from V and 3 bases from J, with 9 bases in between. The CDR3 is made up of 14 amino acids. Germline V lookup: CDR1 DFQATT, CDR2 SNEGSKA (reference sequence). The CDR3 loop reads CSARDFASNQPQHF. The DNA of the CDR3 is TGCAGTGCTAGAGATTTCGCCTCCAATCAGCCCCAGCATTTT.

V usage is TRBV6-2 or TRBV6-3 and J usage is TRBJ1-6; D possibly corresponds to TRBD1 (5 bases). This CDR3 spans 14 amino acids. The germline V gene has CDR1 MNHEY and CDR2 SVGEGT. Trimming cost V 6 bases and J 10 bases, with 16 bases left between them. The CDR3 spells CASRPGGIGSPLHF. The CDR3 nucleotides are TGTGCCAGCAGACCCGGGGGTATAGGCTCACCCCTCCACTTT.

The rearrangement joins TRBV11-1 to TRBJ2-3, with TRBD2 matching 11 bases. Germline CDR1 is SGHAT and CDR2 is FQDESV (reference sequence). V trimming: 6 bases; J trimming: 4 bases; junction bases outside the gene matches: 6. The CDR3 is 15 residues long. DNA of the CDR3: TGTGCCAGCAGACTTAGCGGGGGGGCGTCAGATACGCAGTATTTT. Translation: CASRLSGGASDTQYF.

The chain has TRBV15 and TRBJ2-7; 7 bases agree with TRBD2. Germline loops: CDR1 LNHNV, CDR2 YYDKDF (reference sequence). Germline trimming cut 3 bases from V and 6 bases from J; bases unmatched to any gene: 17. There are 17 residues in the CDR3. The DNA for the CDR3 is TGTGCCACCAGCAGTCCTTCTTTACCGGGACTACCAGTCGAGCAGTACTTC. Amino acid sequence: CATSSPSLPGLPVEQYF. Combining the CDR3 with reference TRBV15 and TRBJ2-7 gives the whole variable domain DAMVIQNPRYQVTQFGKPVTLSCSQTLNHNVMYWYQQKSSQAPKLLFHYYDKDFNNEADTPDNFQSRRPNTSFCFLDIRSPGLGDTAMYLCATSSPSLPGLPVEQYFGPGTRLTVT.

This clonotype was detected only a few times. This chain joins TRBV11-3 and TRBJ1-1; TRBD1 is a possible D gene (6 bases). The CDR3 spans 15 residues. Germline V gene data show CDR1 as SGHNT and CDR2 as YENEEA. The V end lost 3 bases, the J end lost 3 bases, and 14 bases lay between the germline ends. The CDR3 DNA follows: TGTGCCAGCAGCTTGGGACAAGCAATTTACACTGAAGCTTTCTTT. Residues: CASSLGQAIYTEAFF.

The chain's CDR3 is CSAPDWSTTQYF. CDR3 DNA: TGCAGTGCACCAGACTGGAGTACCACGCAGTATTTT. The chain is built from TRBV20-1 and TRBJ2-3; D not certain. The CDR3 loop spans 12 amino acids. Germline V gene lookup returns CDR1 DFQATT and CDR2 SNEGSKA (reference sequence). V lost 6 bases to trimming and J lost 9 bases, with 16 bases between them.

The chain links TRBV30 to TRBJ2-5; TRBD2 is a possible D gene (5 bases). This CDR3 region has 13 residues. From germline, CDR1 is GTSNPN and CDR2 SVGIG (reference sequence). Trimming removed 0 bases from V and 3 bases from J, with 8 bases in between. The CDR3 region has the DNA TGTGCCTGGAGTGTACGAGGGAAAGAGACCCAGTACTTC. This gives the protein CAWSVRGKETQYF.

The chain links TRBV11-1 to TRBJ2-2; D may be TRBD1 or TRBD2 (5 bases each). The V end was cut by 2 bases, the J end by 3 bases, with 16 bases between. The CDR3 runs 17 residues. The germline V gene encodes CDR1 SGHAT and CDR2 FQDESV (reference sequence). In DNA form, the CDR3 reads TGTGCCAGCAGCTTAACACGGGGCAATAGGGACACCGGGGAGCTGTTTTTT. It is translated as CASSLTRGNRDTGELFF.

The chain links TRBV30 to TRBJ1-2; D unclear. The germline gives CDR1 GTSNPN, CDR2 SVGIG (reference sequence). The CDR3 contains 13 residues. V was trimmed by 7 bases and J by 2 bases, leaving 14 bases between them. DNA for the CDR3: TGTGCCTTTGAACCAAATACCAACTATGGCTACACCTTC. Protein: CAFEPNTNYGYTF.

The genes are TRBV29-1 and TRBJ2-1, with 10 positions matching TRBD1. The CDR3 is made up of 14 amino acids. With 4 bases clipped from V and 3 bases from J, the junction kept 3 bases outside the gene matches. Germline CDR1 SQVTM, CDR2 ANQGSEA. CDR3 sequence: CSVGRTGGYNEQFF. The CDR3 nucleotides are TGCAGCGTTGGCAGGACAGGGGGCTACAATGAGCAGTTCTTC.

This chain joins TRBV6-5 and TRBJ1-6; no definite D call. This CDR3 region has 13 residues. With 0 bases removed from V and 9 bases from J, the gap between germline ends came to 6 bases. Germline V gives CDR1 MNHEY, CDR2 SVGAGI. DNA of the CDR3: TGTGCCAGCAGTTACTCGGCTCCTTCACCCCTCCACTTT. Its translation: CASSYSAPSPLHF.

The chain uses TRBV7-2 and TRBJ2-3; no definite D call. The V end lost 5 bases, the J end lost 4 bases, and 13 bases lay between the germline ends. The germline V gene encodes CDR1 SGHTA and CDR2 FQGNSA. This CDR3 contains 14 residues. The CDR3 nucleotides are TGTGCCAGCAGCGCCCGACGGGCCTCAGATACGCAGTATTTT. This translates into CASSARRASDTQYF.

V usage is TRBV19 and J usage is TRBJ1-5; the D gene is possibly TRBD1 (5 bases). This CDR3 comprises 15 residues. Germline CDR1 and CDR2: LNHDA and SQIVND (reference sequence). Between the trimmed V and J ends, which lost 3 bases and 4 bases, there was a span of 13 bases. The DNA of the CDR3 is TGTGCCAGTAGTATGAGGCAGGGCCCTAATCAGCCCCAGCATTTT. The encoded protein is CASSMRQGPNQPQHF.

This chain links TRBV29-1 with TRBJ1-1; possible D gene TRBD1, 5 bases. V was pared by 7 bases and J by 11 bases, with 20 bases between. Germline V gives CDR1 SQVTM, CDR2 ANQGSEA. CDR3 length: 12 residues. This chain's CDR3 is CSGGDLAGVAFF. The CDR3, as DNA: TGCAGCGGCGGGGACTTAGCCGGCGTCGCTTTCTTT.

The chain has TRBV12-3 or TRBV12-4 and TRBJ2-7, with TRBD1 as a possible D gene (6 bases). This CDR3 has 16 amino acids. V was shortened by 4 bases and J by 2 bases, with 18 bases between the two germline ends. CDR3 DNA sequence: TGTGCCAGCAGTTGGCTCACGGGACATAGGCCCTACGAGCAGTACTTC. This codes for CASSWLTGHRPYEQYF.

The chain's CDR3 is CASSWTGTGASHSPLHF. The CDR3 DNA sequence: TGTGCCAGCAGCTGGACCGGGACAGGGGCTTCCCATTCACCCCTCCACTTT. The chain couples TRBV5-4 to TRBJ1-6; 10 bases are shared with TRBD1. CDR1 SGHNT and CDR2 YYREEE come from the germline V gene (reference sequence). Trimming removed 3 bases from V and 8 bases from J; junction bases left unmatched: 11. The CDR3 sequence is 17 residues long.

The CDR3 region has the DNA TGTGCCAGCAGCGCCTTCGGAGGGGATTACACTGAAGCTTTCTTT. Residues: CASSAFGGDYTEAFF. The J gene is TRBJ1-1, the V gene TRBV9; tentatively, D is TRBD1 (5 bases). The V end lost 3 bases, the J end lost 3 bases, and 15 bases lay between the germline ends. This CDR3 has 15 amino acids. CDR1 SGDLS and CDR2 YYNGEE come from the germline V gene. Full variable domain (outside the CDR3, taken from reference TRBV9 and TRBJ1-1): DSGVTQTPKHLITATGQRVTLRCSPRSGDLSVYWYQQSLDQGLQFLIQYYNGEERAKGNILERFSAQQFPDLHSELNLSSLELGDSALYFCASSAFGGDYTEAFFGQGTRLTVV.

This rearrangement joins TRBV6-2 or TRBV6-3 to TRBJ1-5; D perhaps matches TRBD1 (6 bases). V was clipped by 2 bases and J by 1 base, with 18 bases between them. The CDR3 is 18 residues long. Germline V CDR1 and CDR2: MNHEY, SVGEGT. This CDR3 is CASSYGPMKGTSNQPQHF. CDR3 nucleotide sequence: TGTGCCAGCAGTTACGGCCCCATGAAGGGGACAAGCAATCAGCCCCAGCATTTT.

This chain links TRBV15 with TRBJ1-6; D gene ambiguous. Germline V CDR1 and CDR2: LNHNV, YYDKDF (reference sequence). Trimming removed 0 bases at V and 2 bases at J, with 8 bases between. This CDR3 spans 16 amino acids. This CDR3 reads CATSRDAPAYNSPLHF. The CDR3 DNA sequence: TGTGCCACCAGCAGAGATGCGCCAGCCTATAATTCACCCCTCCACTTT.

V gene TRBV24-1 combines with J gene TRBJ2-1; D remains ambiguous. The CDR3 length is 13 residues. V dropped 1 base and J dropped 6 bases, with 6 bases sitting between them. Germline values: CDR1 KGHDR, CDR2 SFDVKD. This chain's CDR3 is CATSDFKSNEQFF. The CDR3 nucleotides read TGTGCCACCAGTGATTTTAAAAGCAATGAGCAGTTCTTC.

This clonotype appeared once. The CDR3 reads CASSPLGGQGGSYEQYF. DNA of the CDR3: TGTGCCAGCTCACCCCTCGGCGGACAGGGGGGCTCCTACGAGCAGTACTTC. The chain recombines TRBV18 with TRBJ2-7, with 10 bases identical to TRBD1. The CDR3 length is 17 residues. V shed 3 bases, J shed 0 bases, and the junction held 8 bases outside the gene matches. The V gene's germline CDR1 is KGHSH and CDR2 LQKENI.

The rearrangement joins TRBV18 to TRBJ1-1; a weak D match, TRBD1 (5 bases). The CDR3 is 14 amino acids. V lost 3 bases to trimming and J lost 1 base, with 9 bases between them. The germline gives CDR1 KGHSH, CDR2 LQKENI. CDR3 bases: TGTGCCAGCTCACCGTTGGGGCAGAACACTGAAGCTTTCTTT. This codes for CASSPLGQNTEAFF. The entire variable domain, with the rest obtained from reference TRBV18 and TRBJ1-1, is as follows: NAGVMQNPRHLVRRRGQEARLRCSPMKGHSHVYWYRQLPEEGLKFMVYLQKENIIDESGMPKERFSAEFPKEGPSILRIQQVVRGDSAAYFCASSPLGQNTEAFFGQGTRLTVV.

The genes are TRBV7-2 and TRBJ2-3, with D unresolved. V shed 4 bases and J shed 4 bases, with 12 bases lying between them. The CDR3 runs to 14 residues. Germline V gene sequence: CDR1 SGHTA, CDR2 FQGNSA. This CDR3 reads CASSSGLNPDTQYF. The CDR3 DNA reads as TGTGCCAGCAGCTCGGGCCTCAATCCAGATACGCAGTATTTT.

The rearrangement uses TRBV4-3 and TRBJ1-5; the D is unclear. Trimming took off 0 bases at V and 5 bases at J, with 14 bases between the two ends. This CDR3 has 16 amino acids. CDR1 and CDR2 (germline): LGHNA, YSLEER. The CDR3 loop is CASSQDSRGKDQPQHF. The CDR3, as DNA: TGCGCCAGCAGCCAAGATTCTAGAGGGAAAGATCAGCCCCAGCATTTT.

This chain joins TRBV7-2 and TRBJ2-5; 10 positions match TRBD1. The V segment lost 4 bases and the J segment 4 bases; nucleotides outside the gene matches: 12. This CDR3 contains 17 residues. Germline lookup yields CDR1 SGHTA and CDR2 FQGNSA. CDR3: CASSSGDRGREGETQYF. The CDR3 nucleotides are TGTGCCAGCAGCTCTGGGGACAGGGGCCGGGAGGGAGAGACCCAGTACTTC.

The chain combines TRBV10-3 with TRBJ1-5, with a weak D call TRBD1 (6 bases). The CDR3 extends over 14 amino acids. Germline V CDR1 and CDR2: ENHRY, SYGVKD. V lost 7 bases, J lost 7 bases, and 17 bases lay in between. CDR3 sequence reads: CAITADRQGQPQHF. The CDR3 DNA follows: TGTGCCATCACCGCGGACAGACAAGGCCAGCCCCAGCATTTT.